The TCR beta chain described here comes from a study of human T cells and chemical hapten exposure. Study-wide findings and caveats: In comparison with controls, expanded TCRs gave rise to a significantly larger number of large CDR3 similarity clusters. Those TCRs sitting above 1 in 1000 frequency stayed the same with DPC sensitization.

Trimming removed 6 bases from V and 9 bases from J, with 15 bases in between. The CDR3 has 13 amino acids. Germline CDR1 MNHEY, CDR2 SVGAGI. The sample's time point: patch test 1, 2 weeks after DPC sensitization. As for treatment: therapeutic diphenylcyclopropenone sensitization with weekly scalp DPC. This clonotype was seen once. Its target is unknown. Individual cDNA molecules each carried unique molecular identifiers attached by the library. TCRdb analysed the RACE reads with MiXCR anew, one entry per CDR3 protein. The sample has approximately 90,000 distinct CDR3 sequences, roughly 12% seen once; the top ten hold approximately 2%.

This rearrangement joins TRBV6-5 to TRBJ2-4; TRBD2 might be the D (5 bases). The receptor's source is a middle-aged woman with alopecia areata. Some clones in this sample may be carry-over from other donors' samples. The sample in question was whole blood, obtained in connection with sensitization to the hapten diphenylcyclopropenone (DPC). CDR3 nucleotide sequence: TGTGCCAGCAGAGGAAGCCCGGGGAGCATTCAGTACTTC. It specifies CASRGSPGSIQYF.